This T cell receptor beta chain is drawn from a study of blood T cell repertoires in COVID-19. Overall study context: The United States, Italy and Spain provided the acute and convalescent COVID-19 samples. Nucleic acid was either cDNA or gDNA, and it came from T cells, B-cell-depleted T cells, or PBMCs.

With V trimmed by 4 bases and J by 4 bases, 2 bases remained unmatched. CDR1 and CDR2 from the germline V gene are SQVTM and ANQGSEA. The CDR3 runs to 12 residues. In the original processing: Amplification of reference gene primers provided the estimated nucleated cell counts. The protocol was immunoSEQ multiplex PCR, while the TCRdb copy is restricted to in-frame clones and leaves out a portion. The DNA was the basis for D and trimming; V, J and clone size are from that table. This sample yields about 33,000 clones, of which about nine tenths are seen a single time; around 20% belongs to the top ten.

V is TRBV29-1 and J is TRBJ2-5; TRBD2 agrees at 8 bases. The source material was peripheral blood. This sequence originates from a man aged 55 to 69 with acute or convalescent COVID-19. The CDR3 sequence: CSVAGGGETQYF. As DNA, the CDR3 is TGCAGCGTTGCGGGAGGGGGAGAGACCCAGTACTTC.